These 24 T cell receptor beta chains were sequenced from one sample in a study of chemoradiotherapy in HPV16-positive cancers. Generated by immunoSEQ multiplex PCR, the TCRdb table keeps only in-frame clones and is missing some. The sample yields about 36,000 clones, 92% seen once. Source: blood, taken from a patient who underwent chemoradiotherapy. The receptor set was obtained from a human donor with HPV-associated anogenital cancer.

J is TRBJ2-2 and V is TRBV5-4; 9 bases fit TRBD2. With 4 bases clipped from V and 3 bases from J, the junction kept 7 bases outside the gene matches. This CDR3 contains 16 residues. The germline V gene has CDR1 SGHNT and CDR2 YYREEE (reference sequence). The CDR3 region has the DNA TGTGCCAGCAGCCTGAAGACTAGCGGCTACACCGGGGAGCTGTTTTTT. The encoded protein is CASSLKTSGYTGELFF.

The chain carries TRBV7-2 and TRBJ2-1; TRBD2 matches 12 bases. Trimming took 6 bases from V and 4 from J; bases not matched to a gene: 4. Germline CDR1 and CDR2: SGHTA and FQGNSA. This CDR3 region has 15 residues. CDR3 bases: TGTGCCAGCAGTATTACTAGCGGGGGGTACAATGAGCAGTTCTTC. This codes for CASSITSGGYNEQFF. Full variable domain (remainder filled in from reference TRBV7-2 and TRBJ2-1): GAGVSQSPSNKVTEKGKDVELRCDPISGHTALYWYRQSLGQGLEFLIYFQGNSAPDKSGLPSDRFSAERTGGSVSTLTIQRTQQEDSAVYLCASSITSGGYNEQFFGPGTRLTVL.

The CDR3 sequence is CASSGTSGGHTYEQYF. For the CDR3, the DNA is TGTGCCAGCAGCGGGACTAGCGGGGGGCATACCTACGAGCAGTACTTC. This chain joins TRBV7-9 and TRBJ2-7, with TRBD2 matching 15 bases. Looked up from germline, CDR1 is SEHNR and CDR2 is FQNEAQ (reference sequence). The V segment lost 5 bases and the J segment 2 bases; nucleotides outside the gene matches: 4. The CDR3 is 16 amino acids. The whole variable domain, remainder taken from reference TRBV7-9 and TRBJ2-7, is DTGVSQNPRHKITKRGQNVTFRCDPISEHNRLYWYRQTLGQGPEFLTYFQNEAQLEKSRLLSDRFSAERPKGSFSTLEIQRTEQGDSAMYLCASSGTSGGHTYEQYFGPGTRLTVT.

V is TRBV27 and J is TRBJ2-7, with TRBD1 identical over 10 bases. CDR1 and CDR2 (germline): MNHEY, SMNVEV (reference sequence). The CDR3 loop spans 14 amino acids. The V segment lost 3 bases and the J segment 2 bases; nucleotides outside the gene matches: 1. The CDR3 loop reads CASSLGTGAYEQYF. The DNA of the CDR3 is TGTGCCAGCAGTTTGGGGACAGGGGCCTACGAGCAGTACTTC.

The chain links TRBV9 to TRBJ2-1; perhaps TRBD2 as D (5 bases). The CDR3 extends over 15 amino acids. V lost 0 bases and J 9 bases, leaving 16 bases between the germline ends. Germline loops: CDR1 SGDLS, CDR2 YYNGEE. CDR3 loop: CASSVGQSGHAEQFF. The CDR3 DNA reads TGTGCCAGCAGCGTAGGTCAGAGCGGCCACGCTGAGCAGTTCTTC.

CDR3: CASTTGANLNTEAFF. CDR3 DNA sequence: TGTGCCAGTACCACGGGGGCTAACTTGAACACTGAAGCTTTCTTT. The J gene is TRBJ1-1, the V gene TRBV11-3; D perhaps matches TRBD1 (6 bases). The CDR3 sequence is 15 residues long. Trimming shortened V by 9 bases and J by 0 bases, and 17 bases separated the two germline ends. Per the germline V gene, CDR1 is SGHNT and CDR2 is YENEEA. Using reference TRBV11-3 and TRBJ1-1 for the parts outside the CDR3, the full variable domain is EAGVVQSPRYKIIEKKQPVAFWCNPISGHNTLYWYLQNLGQGPELLIRYENEEAVDDSQLPKDRFSAERLKGVDSTLKIQPAELGDSAVYLCASTTGANLNTEAFFGQGTRLTVV.

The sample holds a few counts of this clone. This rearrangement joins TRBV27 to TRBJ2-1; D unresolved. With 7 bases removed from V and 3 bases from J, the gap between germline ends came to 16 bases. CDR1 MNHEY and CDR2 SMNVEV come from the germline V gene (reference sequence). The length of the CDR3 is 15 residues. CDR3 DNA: TGTGCCAGCAACACCTCTCCCCTTATCTACAATGAGCAGTTCTTC. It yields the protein CASNTSPLIYNEQFF.

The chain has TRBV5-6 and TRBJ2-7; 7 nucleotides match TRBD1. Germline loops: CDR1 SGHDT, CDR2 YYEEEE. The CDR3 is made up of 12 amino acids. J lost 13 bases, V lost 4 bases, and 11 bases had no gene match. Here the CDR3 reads CASSPQGFREYF. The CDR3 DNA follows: TGTGCCAGCAGCCCACAGGGGTTTAGAGAATACTTC.

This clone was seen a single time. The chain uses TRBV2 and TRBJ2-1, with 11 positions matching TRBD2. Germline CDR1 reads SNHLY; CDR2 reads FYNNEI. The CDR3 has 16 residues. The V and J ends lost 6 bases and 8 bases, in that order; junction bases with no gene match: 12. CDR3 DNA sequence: TGTGCCAGCAGGAAGACACTAGCGGGGGTCAGGGATGAGCAGTTCTTC. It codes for CASRKTLAGVRDEQFF.

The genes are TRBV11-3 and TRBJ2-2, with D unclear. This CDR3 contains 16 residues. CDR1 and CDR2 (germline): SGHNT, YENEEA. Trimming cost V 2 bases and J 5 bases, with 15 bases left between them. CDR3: CASSLNTLTRTGELFF. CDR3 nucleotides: TGTGCCAGCAGCTTAAATACACTAACAAGGACCGGGGAGCTGTTTTTT.

The CDR3 bases are TGTGCCAGCAGCTTAGACCCCCCCGGACGGCTCTTGGGCTACGAGCAGTACTTC. Protein: CASSLDPPGRLLGYEQYF. The rearrangement links TRBV11-2 to TRBJ2-7; no clear D gene. The germline V gene has CDR1 SGHAT and CDR2 FQNNGV. This CDR3 spans 18 amino acids. V lost 0 bases and J 3 bases, leaving 21 bases between the germline ends. Combining the CDR3 with reference TRBV11-2 and TRBJ2-7 gives the whole variable domain EAGVAQSPRYKIIEKRQSVAFWCNPISGHATLYWYQQILGQGPKLLIQFQNNGVVDDSQLPKDRFSAERLKGVDSTLKIQPAKLEDSAVYLCASSLDPPGRLLGYEQYFGPGTRLTVT.

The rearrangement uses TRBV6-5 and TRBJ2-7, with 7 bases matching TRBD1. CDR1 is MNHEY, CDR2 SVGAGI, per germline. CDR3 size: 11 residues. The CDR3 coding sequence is TGTGCTTCAGGGGGAGCATACGAGCAGTACTTC. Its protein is CASGGAYEQYF.

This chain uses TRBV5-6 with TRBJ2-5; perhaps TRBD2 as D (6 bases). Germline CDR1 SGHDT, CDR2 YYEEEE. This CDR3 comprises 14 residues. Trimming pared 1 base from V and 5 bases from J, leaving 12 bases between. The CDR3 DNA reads TGTGCCAGCAGCTTGAGCGCGGGGAGGGAGACCCAGTACTTC. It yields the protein CASSLSAGRETQYF.

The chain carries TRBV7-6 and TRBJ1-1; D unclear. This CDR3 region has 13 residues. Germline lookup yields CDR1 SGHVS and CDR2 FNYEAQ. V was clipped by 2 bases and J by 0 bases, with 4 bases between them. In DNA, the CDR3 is TGTGCCAGCAGCTTAACGTTGAACACTGAAGCTTTCTTT. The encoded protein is CASSLTLNTEAFF. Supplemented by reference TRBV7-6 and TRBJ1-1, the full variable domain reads GAGVSQSPRYKVTKRGQDVALRCDPISGHVSLYWYRQALGQGPEFLTYFNYEAQQDKSGLPNDRFSAERPEGSISTLTIQRTEQRDSAMYRCASSLTLNTEAFFGQGTRLTVV.

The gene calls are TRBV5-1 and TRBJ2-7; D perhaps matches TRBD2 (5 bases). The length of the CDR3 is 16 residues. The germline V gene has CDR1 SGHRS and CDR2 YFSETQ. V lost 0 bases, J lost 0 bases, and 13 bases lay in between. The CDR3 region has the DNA TGCGCCAGCAGCTTGGCCCGCGGGTTCGCCTCCTACGAGCAGTACTTC. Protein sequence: CASSLARGFASYEQYF.

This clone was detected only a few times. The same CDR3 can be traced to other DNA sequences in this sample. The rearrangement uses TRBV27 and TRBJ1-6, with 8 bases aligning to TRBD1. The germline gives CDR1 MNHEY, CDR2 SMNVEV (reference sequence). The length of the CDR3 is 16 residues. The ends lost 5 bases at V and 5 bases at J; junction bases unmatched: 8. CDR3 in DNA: TGTGCCAGCAGTCCCCTCACGGGACAGGATAATTCACCCCTCCACTTT. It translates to CASSPLTGQDNSPLHF.

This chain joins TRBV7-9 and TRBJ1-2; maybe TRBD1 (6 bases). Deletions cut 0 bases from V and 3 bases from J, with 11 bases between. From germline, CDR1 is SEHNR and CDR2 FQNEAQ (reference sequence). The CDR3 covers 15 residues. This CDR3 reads CASSLAGATHYGYTF. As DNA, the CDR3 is TGTGCCAGCAGCTTAGCGGGGGCGACCCACTATGGCTACACCTTC.

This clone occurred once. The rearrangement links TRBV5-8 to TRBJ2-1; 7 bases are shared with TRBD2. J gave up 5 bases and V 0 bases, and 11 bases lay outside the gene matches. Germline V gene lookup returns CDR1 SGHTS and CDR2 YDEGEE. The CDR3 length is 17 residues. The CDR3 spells CASSLEYLAESNNEQFF. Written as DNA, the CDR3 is TGTGCCAGCAGCTTGGAATACCTAGCGGAATCTAACAATGAGCAGTTCTTC.

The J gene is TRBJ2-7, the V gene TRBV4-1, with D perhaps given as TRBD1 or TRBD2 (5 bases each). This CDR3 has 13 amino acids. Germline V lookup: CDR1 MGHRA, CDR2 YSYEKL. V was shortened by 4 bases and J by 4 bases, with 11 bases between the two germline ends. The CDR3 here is CASSPGTQYEQYF. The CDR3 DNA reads TGCGCCAGCAGCCCGGGGACCCAGTACGAGCAGTACTTC.

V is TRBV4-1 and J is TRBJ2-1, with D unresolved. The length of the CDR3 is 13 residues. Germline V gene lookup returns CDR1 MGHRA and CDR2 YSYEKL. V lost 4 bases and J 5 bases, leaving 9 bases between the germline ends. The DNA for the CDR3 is TGCGCCAGCAGCCCTCGGCAGCACAATGAGCAGTTCTTC. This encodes CASSPRQHNEQFF.

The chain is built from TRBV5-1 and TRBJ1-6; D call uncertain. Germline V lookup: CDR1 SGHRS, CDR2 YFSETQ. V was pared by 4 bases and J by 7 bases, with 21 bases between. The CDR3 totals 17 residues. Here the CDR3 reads CASSDALRERKNSPLHF. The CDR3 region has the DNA TGCGCCAGCAGCGACGCCCTCCGGGAGCGGAAAAATTCACCCCTCCACTTT.

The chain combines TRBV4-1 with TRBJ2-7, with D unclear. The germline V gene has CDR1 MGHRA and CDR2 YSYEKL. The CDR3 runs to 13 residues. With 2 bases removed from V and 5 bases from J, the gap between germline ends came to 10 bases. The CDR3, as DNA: TGCGCCAGCAGCCAACAGCGCGATGACGAGCAGTACTTC. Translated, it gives CASSQQRDDEQYF.

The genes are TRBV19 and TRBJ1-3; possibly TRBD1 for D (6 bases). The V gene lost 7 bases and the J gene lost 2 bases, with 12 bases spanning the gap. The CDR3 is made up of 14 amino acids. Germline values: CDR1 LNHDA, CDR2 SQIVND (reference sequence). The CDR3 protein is CASNPRGAGNTIYF. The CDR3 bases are TGTGCCAGTAACCCCAGGGGAGCTGGAAACACCATATATTTT.

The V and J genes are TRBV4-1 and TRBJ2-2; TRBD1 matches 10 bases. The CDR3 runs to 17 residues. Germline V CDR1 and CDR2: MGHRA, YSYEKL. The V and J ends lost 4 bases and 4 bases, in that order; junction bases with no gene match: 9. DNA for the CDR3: TGCGCCAGCAGCCCAATATTGGACAGGGGGTCCACCGGGGAGCTGTTTTTT. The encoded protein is CASSPILDRGSTGELFF.